This T cell receptor beta chain derives from a study of shared clonotypes between healthy human individuals. The germline gives CDR1 SNHLY, CDR2 FYNNEI. V shed 5 bases and J shed 3 bases, with 20 bases lying between them. The CDR3 length is 16 residues. Cells designated naive CD8 were CD45RO-negative and were positively selected for CCR7, with terminally differentiated effector memory CD45RA+ cells excluded. Each subset's genomic DNA was split evenly across several immunoSEQ plates. TCRdb's table, derived via immunoSEQ multiplex PCR, lists solely in-frame clones and lacks some. Counted here are approximately 1.9 million clones, approximately 92% occurring once; the ten biggest clones make up approximately 1.6%.

Sequenced material: naive CD8+ T cells from PBMCs. This clonotype originated in a man aged 18 to 29 in good health. Some clones in this sample may be carry-over from other donors' samples. The rearrangement links TRBV2 to TRBJ2-7, with D possibly matching TRBD1 (6 bases). CDR3 amino acids: CASSYPRGSESYEQYF. CDR3 bases: TGTGCCAGCAGTTACCCGAGGGGGTCGGAGAGCTACGAGCAGTACTTC.